This TCR beta chain was sequenced during a study of T-cell memory formation after mild COVID-19. This clonotype is a singleton in its sample. Its antigen is undetermined. Overall study findings and caveats: Contracting CD4+ clones were located mainly in CM and EM, and CD8+ clones in EMRA. Clones that got smaller from day 15 to 85 had even CD4/CD8, while clones growing later tipped toward CD4+.

This CDR3 comprises 13 residues. The V end lost 6 bases, the J end lost 4 bases, and 10 bases lay between the germline ends. A 5'RACE reaction primed in the constant segment made cDNA libraries of TCR alpha and TCR beta, and these carried sample barcodes and UMIs. In TCRdb, the 5' RACE reads were re-called with MiXCR into one record per CDR3 protein. The sample has 210,000 or so distinct CDR3 sequences, roughly 18% seen once. This chain joins TRBV12-3 or TRBV12-4 and TRBJ2-1; D gene unclear. Sequenced: PBMCs or a T cell subset sorted from them (not recorded which). This TCR was recovered from an adult woman who had mild COVID-19 (a few samples of this study predate the infection). Cell type and time point are not known. The CDR3 reads CASSTREYNEQFF. Written as DNA, the CDR3 is TGTGCCAGCAGCACGCGAGAGTACAATGAGCAGTTCTTC.